This T cell receptor (beta chain) is from a study of cytomegalovirus exposure and HLA in healthy donors. Overall study findings and caveats: Being indistinguishable, some V segments were excluded, TRBV6-2 and TRBV6-3 among them. Later work showed greater clonal expansion in HLA-associated TCR beta chains than in equally common others. Later work associated roughly 17,000 TCR beta sequences with HLA alleles at 0.05 false discovery rate.

A multiplex PCR was run with 60 Vbeta primers and 13 Jbeta primers. Method: immunoSEQ multiplex PCR; TCRdb's copy keeps in-frame clones and lacks some. There are just over 65,000 clones in the sample; about 81% occur only once, and about 6.5% lies in the top ten. On this clone itself: The antigen is not known.

V gave up 2 bases and J gave up 2 bases, with 10 bases separating them. From germline, CDR1 is MNHEY and CDR2 SVGAGI. The CDR3 is 15 amino acids. This receptor was obtained from a human donor in good health. The specimen sequenced was PBMCs. The chain recombines TRBV6-5 with TRBJ1-3, with a tentative D call TRBD1 (5 bases). CDR3 sequence (DNA): TGTGCCAGCAGTTACGGGACTGAACCTGGAAACACCATATATTTT. As protein: CASSYGTEPGNTIYF.